The clone carrying this T cell receptor beta chain showed up many times. Its cognate antigen is unknown. The sample comes from a study of T-cell memory formation after mild COVID-19. Across the study: TCR clusters mostly belonged to single donors. Study-level results: Some SARS-CoV-2-responding clones were already detected in memory before infection.

Each CDR3 protein is one row after TCRdb ran MiXCR on the 5' RACE reads. This sample has 29,000 or so distinct CDR3 sequences; approximately 16% occur once, and the top ten carry approximately 1.4%. The origin of this receptor is an adult who had mild COVID-19 (a few samples of this study predate the infection). Cell type and time point are not known. Sequencing input: PBMCs or a T cell subset sorted from them (not recorded which).

DNA of the CDR3: TGCAGTGCTAAAGAGGCAGGGTCCTATAATTCACCCCTCCACTTT. It translates to CSAKEAGSYNSPLHF. This rearrangement joins TRBV20-1 to TRBJ1-6, with a possible D match to TRBD1 (5 bases). V lost 4 bases and J lost 1, with 11 bases in between. Germline values: CDR1 DFQATT, CDR2 SNEGSKA (reference sequence). The CDR3 sequence is 15 residues long.